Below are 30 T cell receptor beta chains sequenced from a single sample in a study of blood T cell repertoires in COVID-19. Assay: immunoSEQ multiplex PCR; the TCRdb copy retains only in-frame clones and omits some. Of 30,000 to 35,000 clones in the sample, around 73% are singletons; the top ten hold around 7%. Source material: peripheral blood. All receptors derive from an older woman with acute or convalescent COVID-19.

The CDR3 here is CASRKDTLEKLFF. The DNA of the CDR3 is TGTGCCAGCAGAAAGGACACTCTAGAAAAACTGTTTTTT. The chain recombines TRBV5-4 with TRBJ1-4, with D perhaps matching TRBD1 (5 bases). V was shortened by 5 bases and J by 8 bases, with 13 bases between the two germline ends. Germline CDR1 reads SGHNT; CDR2 reads YYREEE (reference sequence). The CDR3 runs to 13 residues.

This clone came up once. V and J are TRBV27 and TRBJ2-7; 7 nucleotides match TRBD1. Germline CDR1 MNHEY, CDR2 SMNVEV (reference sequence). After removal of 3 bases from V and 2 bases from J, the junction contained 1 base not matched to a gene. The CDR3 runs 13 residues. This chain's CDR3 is CASSLQGAYEQYF. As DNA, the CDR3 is TGTGCCAGCAGTTTGCAGGGGGCCTACGAGCAGTACTTC.

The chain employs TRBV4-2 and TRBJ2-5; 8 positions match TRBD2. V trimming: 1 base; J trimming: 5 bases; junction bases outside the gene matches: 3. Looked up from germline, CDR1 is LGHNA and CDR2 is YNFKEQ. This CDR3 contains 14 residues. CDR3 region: CASSQAGGHETQYF. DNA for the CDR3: TGTGCCAGCAGCCAAGCGGGGGGGCATGAGACCCAGTACTTC.

The CDR3 sequence: CAWGNQGGTGGSYGYTF. DNA of the CDR3: TGTGCCTGGGGCAACCAAGGGGGGACAGGGGGTAGCTATGGCTACACCTTC. V and J are TRBV30 and TRBJ1-2; TRBD1 aligns across 11 bases. Per germline, CDR1 GTSNPN and CDR2 SVGIG (reference sequence). CDR3 length: 17 amino acids. V trimming: 5 bases; J trimming: 4 bases; junction bases outside the gene matches: 15.

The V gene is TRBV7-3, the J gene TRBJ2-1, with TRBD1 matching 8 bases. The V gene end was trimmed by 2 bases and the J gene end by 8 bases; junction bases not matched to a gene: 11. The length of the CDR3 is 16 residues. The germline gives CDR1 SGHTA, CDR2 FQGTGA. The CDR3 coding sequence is TGTGCCAGCAGCTTAGAGTCAGGGGGCGTAGGGCATGAGCAGTTCTTC. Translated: CASSLESGGVGHEQFF.

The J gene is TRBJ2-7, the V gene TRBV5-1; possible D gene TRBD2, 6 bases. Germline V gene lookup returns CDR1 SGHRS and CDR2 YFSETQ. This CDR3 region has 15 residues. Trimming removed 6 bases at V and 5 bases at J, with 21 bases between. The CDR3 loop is CASTVGGFFGDEQYF. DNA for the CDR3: TGCGCCAGCACCGTGGGGGGTTTTTTTGGCGACGAGCAGTACTTC.

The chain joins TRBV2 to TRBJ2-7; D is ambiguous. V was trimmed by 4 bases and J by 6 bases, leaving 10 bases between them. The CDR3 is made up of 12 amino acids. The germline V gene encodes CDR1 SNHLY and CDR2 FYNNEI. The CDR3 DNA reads TGTGCCAGCAGTGCCCTAGTGAGCGAGCAGTACTTC. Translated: CASSALVSEQYF.

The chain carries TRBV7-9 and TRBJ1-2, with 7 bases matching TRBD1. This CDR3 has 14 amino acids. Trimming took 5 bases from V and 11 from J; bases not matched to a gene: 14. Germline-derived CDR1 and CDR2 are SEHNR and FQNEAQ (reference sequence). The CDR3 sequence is CASSPGAGGTDYTF. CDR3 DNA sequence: TGTGCCAGCAGCCCCGGAGCAGGGGGTACTGATTACACCTTC.

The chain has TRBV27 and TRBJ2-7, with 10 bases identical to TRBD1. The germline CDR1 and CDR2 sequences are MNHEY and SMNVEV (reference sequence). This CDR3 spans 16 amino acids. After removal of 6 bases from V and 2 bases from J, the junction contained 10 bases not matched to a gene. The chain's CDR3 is CASSLRAGTGAYEQYF. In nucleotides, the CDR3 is TGTGCCAGCAGCTTGAGGGCGGGGACAGGGGCCTACGAGCAGTACTTC.

CDR3 DNA: TGTGCCAGCAGCCAAGGGGGGACAGGGGCCTACGAGCAGTACTTC. Translated: CASSQGGTGAYEQYF. This chain connects TRBV3-1 (or the pseudogene TRBV3-2) to TRBJ2-7, with TRBD1 matching over 10 bases. This CDR3 is built from 15 residues. Germline V gene sequence: CDR1 LGHDT, CDR2 YNNKEL (reference sequence). The J segment lost 2 bases and the V segment lost 1 base, leaving 2 bases of the junction unmatched.

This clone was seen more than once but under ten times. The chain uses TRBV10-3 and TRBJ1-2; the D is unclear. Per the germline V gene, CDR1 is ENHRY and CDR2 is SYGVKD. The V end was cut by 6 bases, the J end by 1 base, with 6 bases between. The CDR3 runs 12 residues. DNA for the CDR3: TGTGCCATCAGCACAAGTAACTATGGCTACACCTTC. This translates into CAISTSNYGYTF.

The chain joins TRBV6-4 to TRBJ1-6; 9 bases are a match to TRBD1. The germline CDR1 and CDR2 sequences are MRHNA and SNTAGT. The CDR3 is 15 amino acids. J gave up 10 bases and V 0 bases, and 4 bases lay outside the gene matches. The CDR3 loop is CASSDSMDRGSPLHF. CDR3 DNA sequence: TGTGCCAGCAGTGACTCGATGGACAGGGGATCACCCCTCCACTTT.

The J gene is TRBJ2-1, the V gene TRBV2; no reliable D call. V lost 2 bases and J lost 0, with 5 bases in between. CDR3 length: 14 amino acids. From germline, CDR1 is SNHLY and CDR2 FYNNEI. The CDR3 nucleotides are TGTGCCAGCAGTGAATCCAGCTCCTACAATGAGCAGTTCTTC. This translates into CASSESSSYNEQFF.

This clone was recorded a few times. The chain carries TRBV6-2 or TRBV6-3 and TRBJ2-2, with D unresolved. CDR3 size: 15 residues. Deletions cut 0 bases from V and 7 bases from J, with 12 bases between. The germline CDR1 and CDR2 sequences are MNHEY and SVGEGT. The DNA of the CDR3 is TGTGCCAGCAGTTACTCCGAATTCCAACACGGGGAGCTGTTTTTT. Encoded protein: CASSYSEFQHGELFF.

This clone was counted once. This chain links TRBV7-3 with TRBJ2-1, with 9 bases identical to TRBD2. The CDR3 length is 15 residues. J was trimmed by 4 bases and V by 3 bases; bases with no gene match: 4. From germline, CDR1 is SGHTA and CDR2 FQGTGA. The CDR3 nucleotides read TGTGCCAGCAGCTTGAGACTAGCGGAATACAATGAGCAGTTCTTC. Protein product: CASSLRLAEYNEQFF.

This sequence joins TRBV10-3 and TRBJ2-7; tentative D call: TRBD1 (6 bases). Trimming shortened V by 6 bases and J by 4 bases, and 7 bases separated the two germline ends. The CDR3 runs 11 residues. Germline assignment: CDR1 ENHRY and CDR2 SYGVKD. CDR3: CAIRGTYEQYF. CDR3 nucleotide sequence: TGTGCCATCAGGGGGACATACGAGCAGTACTTC.

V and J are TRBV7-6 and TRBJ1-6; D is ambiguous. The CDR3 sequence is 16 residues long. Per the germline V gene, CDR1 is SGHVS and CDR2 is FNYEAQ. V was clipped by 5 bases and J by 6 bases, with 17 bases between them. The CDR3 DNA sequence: TGTGCCAGCAGCCAGGACCGCGCTAGCTCTAATTCACCCCTCCACTTT. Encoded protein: CASSQDRASSNSPLHF.

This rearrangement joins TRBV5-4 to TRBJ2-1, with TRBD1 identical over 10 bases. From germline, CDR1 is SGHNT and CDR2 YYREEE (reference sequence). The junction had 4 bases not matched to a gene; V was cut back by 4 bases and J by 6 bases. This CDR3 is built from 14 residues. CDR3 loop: CASSTGTGANEQFF. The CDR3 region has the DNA TGTGCCAGCAGCACCGGGACAGGGGCCAATGAGCAGTTCTTC.

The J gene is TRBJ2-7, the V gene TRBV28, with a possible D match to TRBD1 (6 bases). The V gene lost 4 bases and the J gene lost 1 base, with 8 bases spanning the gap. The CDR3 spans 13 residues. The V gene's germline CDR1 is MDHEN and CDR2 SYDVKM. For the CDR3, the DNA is TGTGCCAGCAGTTCGCAGGGGTCCTACGAGCAGTACTTC. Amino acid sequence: CASSSQGSYEQYF.

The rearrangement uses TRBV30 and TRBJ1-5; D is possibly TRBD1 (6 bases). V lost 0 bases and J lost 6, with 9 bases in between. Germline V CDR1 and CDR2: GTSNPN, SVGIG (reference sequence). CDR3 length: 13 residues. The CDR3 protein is CAWSVGGAQPQHF. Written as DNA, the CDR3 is TGTGCCTGGAGTGTAGGGGGGGCTCAGCCCCAGCATTTT.

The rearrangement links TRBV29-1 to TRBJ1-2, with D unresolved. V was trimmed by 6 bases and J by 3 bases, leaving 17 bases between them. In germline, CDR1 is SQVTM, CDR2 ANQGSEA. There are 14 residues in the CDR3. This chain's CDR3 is CSVHNYDLDYGYTF. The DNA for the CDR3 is TGCAGCGTGCATAACTACGACTTGGACTATGGCTACACCTTC.

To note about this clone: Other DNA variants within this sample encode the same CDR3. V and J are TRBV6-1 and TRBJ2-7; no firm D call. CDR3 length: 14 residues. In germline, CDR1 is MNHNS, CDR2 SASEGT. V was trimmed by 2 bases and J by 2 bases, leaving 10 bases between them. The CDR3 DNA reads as TGTGCCAGCAGTGAATCAACGGTAACCTACGAGCAGTACTTC. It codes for CASSESTVTYEQYF.

DNA for the CDR3: TGTGCCACGAATCAGGACAACCGAGCTTTCTTT. Translation: CATNQDNRAFF. V usage is TRBV19 and J usage is TRBJ1-1; TRBD1 might be the D (5 bases). This CDR3 comprises 11 residues. Germline values: CDR1 LNHDA, CDR2 SQIVND (reference sequence). Trimming cost V 10 bases and J 10 bases, with 16 bases left between them.

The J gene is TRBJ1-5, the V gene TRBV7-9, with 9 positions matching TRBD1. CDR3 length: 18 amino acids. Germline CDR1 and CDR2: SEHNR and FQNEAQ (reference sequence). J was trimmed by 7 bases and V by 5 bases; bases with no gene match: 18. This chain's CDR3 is CASSHSPRGQGVGQPQHF. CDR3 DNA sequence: TGTGCCAGCAGCCACTCGCCCCGGGGACAGGGTGTGGGACAGCCCCAGCATTTT.

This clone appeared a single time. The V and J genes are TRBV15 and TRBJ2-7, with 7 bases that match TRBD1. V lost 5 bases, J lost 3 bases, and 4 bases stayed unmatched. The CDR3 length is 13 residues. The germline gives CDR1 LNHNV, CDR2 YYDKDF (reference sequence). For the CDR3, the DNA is TGTGCCACCAGCGGAAGACAGGGCTACGAGCAGTACTTC. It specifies CATSGRQGYEQYF.

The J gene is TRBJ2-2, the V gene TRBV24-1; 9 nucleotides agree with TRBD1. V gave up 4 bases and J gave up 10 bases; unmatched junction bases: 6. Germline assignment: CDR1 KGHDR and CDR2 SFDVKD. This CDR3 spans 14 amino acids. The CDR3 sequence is CATSESGQGAELFF. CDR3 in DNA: TGTGCCACCAGTGAGTCGGGACAGGGAGCGGAGCTGTTTTTT.

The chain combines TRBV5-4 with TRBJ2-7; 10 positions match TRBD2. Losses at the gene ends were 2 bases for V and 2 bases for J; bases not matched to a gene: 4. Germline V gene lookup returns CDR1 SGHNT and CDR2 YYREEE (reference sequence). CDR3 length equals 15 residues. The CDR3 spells CASSLGSGGTYEQYF. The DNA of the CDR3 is TGTGCCAGCAGCTTAGGTAGCGGGGGGACCTACGAGCAGTACTTC.

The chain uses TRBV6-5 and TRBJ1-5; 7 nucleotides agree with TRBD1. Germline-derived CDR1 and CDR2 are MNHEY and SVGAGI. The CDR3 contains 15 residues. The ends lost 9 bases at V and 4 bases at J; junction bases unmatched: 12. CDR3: CASLPRQGRNQPQHF. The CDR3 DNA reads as TGTGCCAGTCTCCCCCGACAGGGAAGAAATCAGCCCCAGCATTTT.

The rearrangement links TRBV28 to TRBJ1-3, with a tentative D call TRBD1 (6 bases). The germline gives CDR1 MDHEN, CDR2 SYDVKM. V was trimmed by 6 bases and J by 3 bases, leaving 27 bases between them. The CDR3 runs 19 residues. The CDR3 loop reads CASSPILPGHNLYGNTIYF. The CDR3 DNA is TGTGCCAGCAGCCCAATCCTCCCGGGACACAATTTATATGGAAACACCATATATTTT.

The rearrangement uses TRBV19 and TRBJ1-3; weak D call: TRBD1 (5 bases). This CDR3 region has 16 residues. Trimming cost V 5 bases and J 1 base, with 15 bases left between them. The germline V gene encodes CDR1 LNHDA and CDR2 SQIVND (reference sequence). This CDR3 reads CASSERQTSSGNTIYF. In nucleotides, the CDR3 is TGTGCCAGTAGTGAACGACAGACCTCTTCTGGAAACACCATATATTTT.